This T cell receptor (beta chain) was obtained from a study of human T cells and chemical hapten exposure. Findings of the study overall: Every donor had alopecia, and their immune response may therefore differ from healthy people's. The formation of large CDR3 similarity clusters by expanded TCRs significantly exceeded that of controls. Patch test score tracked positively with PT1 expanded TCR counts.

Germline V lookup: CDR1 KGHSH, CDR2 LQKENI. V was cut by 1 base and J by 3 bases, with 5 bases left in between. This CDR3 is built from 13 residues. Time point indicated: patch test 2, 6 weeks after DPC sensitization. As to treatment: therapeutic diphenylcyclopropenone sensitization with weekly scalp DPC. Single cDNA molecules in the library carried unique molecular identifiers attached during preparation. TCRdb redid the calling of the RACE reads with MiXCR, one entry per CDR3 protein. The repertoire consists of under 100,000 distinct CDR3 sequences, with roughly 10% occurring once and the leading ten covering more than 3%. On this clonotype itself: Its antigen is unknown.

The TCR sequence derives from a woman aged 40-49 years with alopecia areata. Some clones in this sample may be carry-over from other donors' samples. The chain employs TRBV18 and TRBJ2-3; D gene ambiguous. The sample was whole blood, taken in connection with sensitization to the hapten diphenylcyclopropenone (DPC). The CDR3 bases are TGTGCCAGCTCACCACTGGGAACAGATACGCAGTATTTT. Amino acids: CASSPLGTDTQYF.